The 10 T cell receptor beta chains below come from one sample, sequenced in a study of vaccination effects on CD4 cells after COVID-19. Assay used: immunoSEQ multiplex PCR; TCRdb lists only in-frame clones, some missing. This sample yields tens of thousands of clones, of which around four fifths are seen a single time; approximately 8.6% belongs to the top ten. These receptors have no identified antigens. Having been cultured for around ten days, the cells underwent CD4+ T cell isolation. Sample: CD4+ T cells from PBMCs cultured without peptide, taken before COVID-19 vaccination. These receptors came from a human donor who had a prior SARS-CoV-2 infection.

The chain joins TRBV5-8 to TRBJ1-1; D unresolved. Germline V lookup: CDR1 SGHTS, CDR2 YDEGEE. The V end was cut by 1 base, the J end by 2 bases, with 9 bases between. The CDR3 covers 14 residues. CDR3 in DNA: TGTGCCAGCAGCTTGACGAGCCGCAACACTGAAGCTTTCTTT. It encodes CASSLTSRNTEAFF.

The chain carries TRBV18 and TRBJ2-1; TRBD1 matches 8 bases. The CDR3 consists of 16 residues. The germline gives CDR1 KGHSH, CDR2 LQKENI. Unmatched junction bases numbered 5, after V lost 1 base and J lost 3 bases. DNA for the CDR3: TGTGCCAGCTCACCACGAGACAGGGGTAGCTACAATGAGCAGTTCTTC. It specifies CASSPRDRGSYNEQFF.

This chain's CDR3 is CSASYQGNYNSPLHF. The CDR3 DNA follows: TGCAGTGCTAGTTATCAGGGAAACTATAATTCACCCCTCCACTTT. The chain uses TRBV20-1 and TRBJ1-6; weak D call: TRBD1 (5 bases). The CDR3 covers 15 residues. CDR1 is DFQATT and CDR2 is SNEGSKA in the germline V gene (reference sequence). V lost 3 bases to trimming and J lost 3 bases, with 12 bases between them.

This clone was detected only a few times. The rearrangement links TRBV7-9 to TRBJ2-3; 10 nucleotides match TRBD1. The CDR3 has 17 residues. Germline V lookup: CDR1 SEHNR, CDR2 FQNEAQ (reference sequence). Trimming removed 10 bases from V and 2 bases from J; junction bases left unmatched: 15. In DNA form, the CDR3 reads TGTGCCACCCCTCGGGACAGGGGAAGTGGGGCCACAGATACGCAGTATTTT. Residues: CATPRDRGSGATDTQYF. Drawing the rest from reference TRBV7-9 and TRBJ2-3, the complete variable domain is DTGVSQNPRHKITKRGQNVTFRCDPISEHNRLYWYRQTLGQGPEFLTYFQNEAQLEKSRLLSDRFSAERPKGSFSTLEIQRTEQGDSAMYLCATPRDRGSGATDTQYFGPGTRLTVL.

This chain uses TRBV2 with TRBJ1-1, with D perhaps TRBD1 (5 bases). CDR1 is SNHLY, CDR2 FYNNEI, per germline. The CDR3 covers 12 residues. With 6 bases removed from V and 4 bases from J, the gap between germline ends came to 9 bases. The CDR3 region is CASRGEGTEAFF. CDR3 in DNA: TGTGCCAGCAGGGGGGAGGGCACTGAAGCTTTCTTT.

The chain links TRBV29-1 to TRBJ1-5; 8 bases agree with TRBD1. CDR1 is SQVTM and CDR2 is ANQGSEA in the germline V gene. The CDR3 covers 13 residues. The trim removed 5 bases at V and 5 bases at J, leaving 5 bases unmatched. The CDR3 nucleotides read TGCAGCGTTACTGACAGGGGAGATCAGCCCCAGCATTTT. Its translation is CSVTDRGDQPQHF.

V and J are TRBV5-4 and TRBJ1-5; D possibly corresponds to TRBD1 (5 bases). The CDR3 covers 14 residues. Germline V gives CDR1 SGHNT, CDR2 YYREEE (reference sequence). Trimming removed 6 bases from V and 4 bases from J, with 14 bases in between. The CDR3 is CASTTGPSNQPQHF. The CDR3 nucleotides are TGTGCCAGCACCACGGGACCTTCTAATCAGCCCCAGCATTTT.

The chain joins TRBV6-2 or TRBV6-3 to TRBJ2-1; either TRBD1 or TRBD2 may supply D (5 bases each). The length of the CDR3 is 12 residues. With 6 bases removed from V and 6 bases from J, the gap between germline ends came to 9 bases. CDR1 and CDR2 (germline): MNHEY, SVGEGT. The CDR3, as DNA: TGTGCCAGCAGCTCCGGGACCAATGAGCAGTTCTTC. This sequence encodes CASSSGTNEQFF.

This clone was counted only a few times. The chain uses TRBV5-6 and TRBJ1-5; no clear D gene. CDR1 SGHDT and CDR2 YYEEEE come from the germline V gene. The CDR3 consists of 13 residues. The ends were cut back, 2 bases at V and 4 bases at J, with 7 bases in the middle. In DNA form, the CDR3 reads TGTGCCAGCAGCTTTTCTTTGAATCAGCCCCAGCATTTT. Amino acid sequence: CASSFSLNQPQHF.

The chain recombines TRBV19 with TRBJ1-2; TRBD1 agrees at 7 bases. J gave up 3 bases and V 5 bases, and 9 bases lay outside the gene matches. Germline loops: CDR1 LNHDA, CDR2 SQIVND (reference sequence). The CDR3 spans 15 residues. The CDR3 is CASSADRDAHYGYTF. CDR3 sequence (DNA): TGTGCCAGTAGTGCAGACAGGGACGCCCACTATGGCTACACCTTC.